The 26 T cell receptor beta chains below all came from one sample that was sequenced in a study of beta chain features in type 1 diabetes. General study points: Shortening of TCRB CDR3s, moderate but significant, appeared in all four CD4+ subsets of Type 1 diabetes patients.

These receptors are not linked to any known antigen. Expressed TCRB transcripts were sequenced because the isolated RNA had all been reverse transcribed beforehand. Profiled with immunoSEQ multiplex PCR; TCRdb holds only in-frame clones, not every one. The sample contains almost 350,000 clones, approximately 9.9% of which appear only once. Material: central memory CD4+ T cells from blood. The receptors come from a man between 25 and 39 years old with type 1 diabetes.

The J gene is TRBJ2-1, the V gene TRBV10-3; 7 bases line up with TRBD2. The V segment lost 10 bases and the J segment 8 bases; nucleotides outside the gene matches: 11. Per the germline V gene, CDR1 is ENHRY and CDR2 is SYGVKD. The CDR3 contains 13 residues. The DNA of the CDR3 is TGTGCCACCGGGGAGGGGAGGCGCGATGAGCAGTTCTTC. It encodes CATGEGRRDEQFF.

V usage is TRBV7-2 and J usage is TRBJ2-5; D unclear. Germline loops: CDR1 SGHTA, CDR2 FQGNSA. V dropped 5 bases and J dropped 5 bases, with 3 bases sitting between them. This CDR3 contains 10 residues. CDR3 region: CASSEETQYF. The CDR3, as DNA: TGTGCCAGCAGCGAGGAGACCCAGTACTTC.

This clone was seen only a few times. The sample contains more than one DNA sequence encoding this CDR3. The chain uses TRBV18 and TRBJ1-1, with no clear D. CDR1 is KGHSH, CDR2 LQKENI, per germline. V was clipped by 0 bases and J by 0 bases, with 5 bases between them. The CDR3 sequence is 14 residues long. The CDR3 reads CASSPPSVNTEAFF. Here the CDR3 DNA reads TGTGCCAGCTCACCACCATCGGTGAACACTGAAGCTTTCTTT.

This clone was observed a few times. CDR3 amino acids: CASSVGGIMNTEAFF. The CDR3 DNA reads TGTGCCAGCAGCGTAGGGGGGATTATGAACACTGAAGCTTTCTTT. This chain links TRBV9 with TRBJ1-1; D is perhaps TRBD1 (5 bases). The germline gives CDR1 SGDLS, CDR2 YYNGEE. Trimming shortened V by 0 bases and J by 0 bases, and 9 bases separated the two germline ends. CDR3 length: 15 amino acids. The whole variable domain, remainder taken from reference TRBV9 and TRBJ1-1, is DSGVTQTPKHLITATGQRVTLRCSPRSGDLSVYWYQQSLDQGLQFLIQYYNGEERAKGNILERFSAQQFPDLHSELNLSSLELGDSALYFCASSVGGIMNTEAFFGQGTRLTVV.

The sample holds a few counts of this clone. This chain's CDR3 is CASSDRREKLFF. The CDR3, as DNA: TGTGCCAGCAGTGATAGGAGGGAAAAACTGTTTTTT. J is TRBJ1-4 and V is TRBV2, with D unclear. V was cut by 3 bases and J by 8 bases, with 7 bases left in between. Germline CDR1 reads SNHLY; CDR2 reads FYNNEI. The CDR3 has 12 amino acids.

This clone was detected only a few times. The chain recombines TRBV6-5 with TRBJ1-2; maybe TRBD1 (6 bases). Germline CDR1 MNHEY, CDR2 SVGAGI. The V and J ends lost 0 bases and 2 bases respectively, with 10 bases between them. The CDR3 covers 15 residues. CDR3: CASSYSLQGNYGYTF. CDR3 nucleotides: TGTGCCAGCAGTTACTCGCTTCAGGGGAACTATGGCTACACCTTC.

The chain joins TRBV6-5 to TRBJ2-7, with 7 bases lining up with TRBD2. The CDR3 covers 15 residues. V dropped 0 bases and J dropped 6; count of bases not matched to a gene: 8. Germline CDR1 and CDR2: MNHEY and SVGAGI. The CDR3 DNA is TGTGCCAGCAGTTACTCATTTACTAGCGCACCCGAGCAGTACTTC. It specifies CASSYSFTSAPEQYF.

The V and J genes are TRBV7-6 and TRBJ2-3, with 8 bases lining up with TRBD2. The CDR3 spans 16 residues. Germline V CDR1 and CDR2: SGHVS, FNYEAQ. The J segment lost 6 bases and the V segment lost 5 bases, leaving 13 bases of the junction unmatched. This chain's CDR3 is CASSTGWTGGPDTQYF. The CDR3 nucleotides are TGTGCCAGCAGCACAGGGTGGACGGGGGGGCCGGATACGCAGTATTTT.

This chain joins TRBV11-2 and TRBJ2-1; 12 bases map to TRBD2. In germline, CDR1 is SGHAT, CDR2 FQNNGV. The CDR3 length is 16 residues. The trim removed 5 bases at V and 3 bases at J, leaving 5 bases unmatched. CDR3 protein: CASSRLAGGLYNEQFF. The CDR3 DNA sequence: TGTGCCAGCAGCCGTCTAGCGGGGGGGCTCTACAATGAGCAGTTCTTC.

The chain combines TRBV28 with TRBJ2-7, with no clear D. V was pared by 6 bases and J by 4 bases, with 13 bases between. The CDR3 totals 13 residues. CDR1 is MDHEN and CDR2 is SYDVKM in the germline V gene. CDR3 sequence reads: CASSEFGQYEQYF. The CDR3 DNA follows: TGTGCCAGCAGCGAATTTGGGCAGTACGAGCAGTACTTC. The full variable domain, completed using reference TRBV28 and TRBJ2-7, is DVKVTQSSRYLVKRTGEKVFLECVQDMDHENMFWYRQDPGLGLRLIYFSYDVKMKEKGDIPEGYSVSREKKERFSLILESASTNQTSMYLCASSEFGQYEQYFGPGTRLTVT.

This clone was detected ten times or more. The V call is TRBV7-2, the J call TRBJ2-1; D is ambiguous. Trimming shortened V by 5 bases and J by 7 bases, and 9 bases separated the two germline ends. CDR1 SGHTA and CDR2 FQGNSA come from the germline V gene. CDR3 size: 12 residues. The CDR3 loop reads CASSQHRNEQFF. The DNA for the CDR3 is TGTGCCAGCAGCCAACACAGAAATGAGCAGTTCTTC.

This clone was detected only a few times. The V gene is TRBV30, the J gene TRBJ2-7; 8 nucleotides line up with TRBD1. There are 14 residues in the CDR3. V dropped 2 bases and J dropped 6; count of bases not matched to a gene: 9. The V gene's germline CDR1 is GTSNPN and CDR2 SVGIG (reference sequence). For the CDR3, the DNA is TGTGCCTGGAGTCAGTCAGGACAGGGTACCGAGCAGTACTTC. It translates to CAWSQSGQGTEQYF.

This clone was recorded a few times. The gene calls are TRBV27 and TRBJ2-7; D uncertain. Germline CDR1 and CDR2: MNHEY and SMNVEV (reference sequence). V lost 0 bases to trimming and J lost 1 base, with 7 bases between them. This CDR3 contains 14 residues. Here the CDR3 reads CASSLSLGSYEQYF. CDR3 nucleotides: TGTGCCAGCAGTTTATCCCTGGGTTCCTACGAGCAGTACTTC.

This clone turned up a few times. The chain uses TRBV20-1 and TRBJ2-1; D gene ambiguous. There are 10 residues in the CDR3. V lost 3 bases and J 7 bases, leaving 4 bases between the germline ends. The germline V gene has CDR1 DFQATT and CDR2 SNEGSKA (reference sequence). The CDR3 is CSASANEQFF. DNA for the CDR3: TGCAGTGCTAGCGCGAATGAGCAGTTCTTC.

This clone has ten or more counts. The chain combines TRBV2 with TRBJ1-1, with D possibly TRBD1 on 5 matching bases. Germline V gene lookup returns CDR1 SNHLY and CDR2 FYNNEI. The CDR3 extends over 14 amino acids. Deletions cut 4 bases from V and 4 bases from J, with 13 bases between. CDR3 residues: CASSGGGDATEAFF. CDR3 sequence (DNA): TGTGCCAGCAGTGGGGGAGGGGATGCCACTGAAGCTTTCTTT.

The sample holds a few counts of this clone. The genes are TRBV7-2 and TRBJ1-5; no reliable D call. CDR3 length: 14 amino acids. V shed 1 base and J shed 7 bases, with 11 bases lying between them. Germline assignment: CDR1 SGHTA and CDR2 FQGNSA. The CDR3 loop reads CASSLGGSSQPQHF. In DNA, the CDR3 is TGTGCCAGCAGCTTAGGCGGTTCCTCCCAGCCCCAGCATTTT. The whole variable domain, remainder taken from reference TRBV7-2 and TRBJ1-5, is GAGVSQSPSNKVTEKGKDVELRCDPISGHTALYWYRQSLGQGLEFLIYFQGNSAPDKSGLPSDRFSAERTGGSVSTLTIQRTQQEDSAVYLCASSLGGSSQPQHFGDGTRLSIL.

The chain joins TRBV30 to TRBJ1-1; D remains ambiguous. CDR1 GTSNPN and CDR2 SVGIG come from the germline V gene (reference sequence). The CDR3 contains 13 residues. V was clipped by 4 bases and J by 1 base, with 10 bases between them. The CDR3 loop is CAWKPSANTEAFF. The CDR3 DNA follows: TGTGCCTGGAAACCTAGCGCGAACACTGAAGCTTTCTTT.

In its sample, this clone was seen a few times. The CDR3 sequence: CASSVGQGSRETQYF. The CDR3 nucleotides read TGTGCCAGCAGTGTTGGTCAGGGGAGTCGAGAGACCCAGTACTTC. The chain links TRBV2 to TRBJ2-5, with a possible D match to TRBD1 (6 bases). The V and J ends lost 4 bases and 4 bases respectively, with 16 bases between them. CDR3 length: 15 amino acids. CDR1 and CDR2 from the germline V gene are SNHLY and FYNNEI.

This clone was observed many times. The chain recombines TRBV29-1 with TRBJ1-4, with D uncertain. In germline, CDR1 is SQVTM, CDR2 ANQGSEA. The germline V and J ends were trimmed by 3 bases and 8 bases, with 13 bases remaining between them. There are 13 residues in the CDR3. The CDR3 DNA is TGCAGCGTTGAGGTCCACATCGGGGAAAAACTGTTTTTT. This encodes CSVEVHIGEKLFF.

In its sample, this clone was seen a few times. The V and J genes are TRBV2 and TRBJ1-2; no definite D call. The germline CDR1 and CDR2 sequences are SNHLY and FYNNEI. This CDR3 comprises 14 residues. The ends were cut back, 3 bases at V and 6 bases at J, with 14 bases in the middle. In nucleotides, the CDR3 is TGTGCCAGCAGTGAGGTCAGGAGTTGGGATGGCTACACCTTC. Its protein product is CASSEVRSWDGYTF.

This chain connects TRBV7-2 to TRBJ2-5; TRBD2 matches 8 bases. Germline V gene sequence: CDR1 SGHTA, CDR2 FQGNSA. The CDR3 contains 16 residues. Trimming at V came to 1 base and at J to 1 base, leaving 5 bases not matched to a gene. CDR3 sequence: CASSLGTSRSQETQYF. The CDR3 DNA sequence: TGTGCCAGCAGCTTAGGGACTAGCCGATCCCAAGAGACCCAGTACTTC. Full variable domain (rest looked up from reference TRBV7-2 and TRBJ2-5): GAGVSQSPSNKVTEKGKDVELRCDPISGHTALYWYRQSLGQGLEFLIYFQGNSAPDKSGLPSDRFSAERTGGSVSTLTIQRTQQEDSAVYLCASSLGTSRSQETQYFGPGTRLLVL.

This clone was seen a few times. CDR3 in amino acids: CASSLDGGDQFF. The CDR3 DNA reads as TGCGCCAGCAGCTTGGATGGAGGGGATCAGTTCTTC. This sequence joins TRBV5-1 and TRBJ2-1; D is possibly TRBD2 (6 bases). The CDR3 length is 12 residues. Trimming removed 0 bases at V and 13 bases at J, with 11 bases between. Germline assignment: CDR1 SGHRS and CDR2 YFSETQ.

This clone was observed at least ten times. The V gene is TRBV4-3, the J gene TRBJ1-2, with TRBD1 matching over 7 bases. Germline V CDR1 and CDR2: LGHNA, YSLEER. This CDR3 comprises 14 residues. V trimming: 1 base; J trimming: 4 bases; junction bases outside the gene matches: 3. CDR3 residues: CASSQAGGGYGYTF. CDR3 DNA: TGCGCCAGCAGCCAAGCAGGGGGAGGCTATGGCTACACCTTC.

There are a few counts of this clone. The chain links TRBV11-2 to TRBJ2-5, with TRBD2 matching 8 bases. Germline CDR1 and CDR2: SGHAT and FQNNGV. After removal of 1 base from V and 6 bases from J, the junction contained 10 bases not matched to a gene. The CDR3 runs 16 residues. The CDR3 region has the DNA TGTGCCAGCAGCTTAGGTTCGGGGGGGGCCACAAAGACCCAGTACTTC. This translates into CASSLGSGGATKTQYF.

This chain uses TRBV5-6 with TRBJ2-5, with 7 bases aligning to TRBD2. The CDR3 is 14 residues long. Losses at the gene ends were 1 base for V and 3 bases for J; bases not matched to a gene: 3. Germline V gene sequence: CDR1 SGHDT, CDR2 YYEEEE. The CDR3 DNA reads as TGTGCCAGCAGCTTGTACAGCGGGGAAGAGACCCAGTACTTC. Translating it yields CASSLYSGEETQYF.

At least ten counts were recorded for this clone. The rearrangement joins TRBV10-3 to TRBJ2-5; D might be TRBD1 (7 bases). Germline loops: CDR1 ENHRY, CDR2 SYGVKD. The CDR3 is made up of 12 amino acids. The ends were cut back, 11 bases at V and 5 bases at J, with 15 bases in the middle. CDR3 protein: CAAGQRDETQYF. The CDR3 nucleotides are TGTGCCGCGGGACAGAGAGATGAGACCCAGTACTTC.